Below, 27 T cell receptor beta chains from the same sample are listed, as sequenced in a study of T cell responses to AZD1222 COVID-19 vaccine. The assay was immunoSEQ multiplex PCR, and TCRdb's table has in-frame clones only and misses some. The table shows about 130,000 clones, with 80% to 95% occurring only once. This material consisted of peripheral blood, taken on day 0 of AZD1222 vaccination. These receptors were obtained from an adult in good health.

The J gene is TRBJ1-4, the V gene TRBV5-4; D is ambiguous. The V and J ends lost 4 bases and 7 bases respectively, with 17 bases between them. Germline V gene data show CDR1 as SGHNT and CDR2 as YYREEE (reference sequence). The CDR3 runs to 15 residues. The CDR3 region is CASSLDRSPGEKLFF. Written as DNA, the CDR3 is TGTGCCAGCAGCCTAGACCGGTCACCAGGTGAAAAACTGTTTTTT.

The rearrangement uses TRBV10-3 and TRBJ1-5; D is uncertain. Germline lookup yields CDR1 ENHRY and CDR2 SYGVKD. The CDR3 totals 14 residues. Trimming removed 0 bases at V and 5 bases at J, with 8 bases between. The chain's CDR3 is CAISESSFHQPQHF. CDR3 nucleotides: TGTGCCATCAGTGAGTCGAGCTTTCATCAGCCCCAGCATTTT.

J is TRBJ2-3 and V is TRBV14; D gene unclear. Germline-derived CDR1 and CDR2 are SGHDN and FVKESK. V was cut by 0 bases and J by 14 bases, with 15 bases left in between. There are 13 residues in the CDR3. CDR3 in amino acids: CASSQDLYSPTYF. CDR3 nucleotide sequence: TGTGCCAGCAGCCAAGATCTTTACAGCCCCACGTATTTT.

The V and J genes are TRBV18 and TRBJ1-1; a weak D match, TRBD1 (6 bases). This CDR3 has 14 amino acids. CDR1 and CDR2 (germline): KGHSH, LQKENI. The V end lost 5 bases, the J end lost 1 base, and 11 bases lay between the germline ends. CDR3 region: CASSRGGTNTEAFF. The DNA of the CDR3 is TGTGCCAGCTCAAGGGGGGGGACGAACACTGAAGCTTTCTTT.

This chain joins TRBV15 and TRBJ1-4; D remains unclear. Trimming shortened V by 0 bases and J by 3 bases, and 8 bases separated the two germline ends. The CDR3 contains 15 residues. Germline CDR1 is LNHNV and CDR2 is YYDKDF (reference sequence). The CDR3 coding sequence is TGTGCCACCAGCAGAGATACCGGGTCTAATGAAAAACTGTTTTTT. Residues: CATSRDTGSNEKLFF.

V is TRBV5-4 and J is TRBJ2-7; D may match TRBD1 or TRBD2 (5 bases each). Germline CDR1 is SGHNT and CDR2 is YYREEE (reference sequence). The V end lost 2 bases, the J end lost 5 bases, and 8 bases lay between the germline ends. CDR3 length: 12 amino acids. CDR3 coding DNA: TGTGCCAGCAGCTTCAGGGACCACGAGCAGTACTTC. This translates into CASSFRDHEQYF.

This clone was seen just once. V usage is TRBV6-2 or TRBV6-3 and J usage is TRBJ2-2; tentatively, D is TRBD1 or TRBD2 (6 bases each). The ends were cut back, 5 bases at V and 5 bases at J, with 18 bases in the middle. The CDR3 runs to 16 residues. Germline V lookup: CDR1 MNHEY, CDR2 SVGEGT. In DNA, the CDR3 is TGTGCCAGCAGTCACGCCGCAGGGGAGGAGACCGGGGAGCTGTTTTTT. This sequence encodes CASSHAAGEETGELFF.

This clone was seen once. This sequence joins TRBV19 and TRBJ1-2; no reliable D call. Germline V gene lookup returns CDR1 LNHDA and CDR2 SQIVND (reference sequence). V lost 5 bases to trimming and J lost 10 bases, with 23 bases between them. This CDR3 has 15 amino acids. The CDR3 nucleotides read TGTGCCAGTAGTCCCCTCGAGGGAGATGTCGTCTCCTACACCTTC. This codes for CASSPLEGDVVSYTF.

CDR3 in DNA: TGTGCCAGCAGCTCCCTCTGGGGGGGTTCTGGGGCCAACGTCCTGACTTTC. It is translated as CASSSLWGGSGANVLTF. The chain employs TRBV7-6 and TRBJ2-6; 7 positions agree with TRBD2. The CDR3 totals 17 residues. Germline V gene sequence: CDR1 SGHVS, CDR2 FNYEAQ. Trimming removed 4 bases from V and 1 base from J; junction bases left unmatched: 7.

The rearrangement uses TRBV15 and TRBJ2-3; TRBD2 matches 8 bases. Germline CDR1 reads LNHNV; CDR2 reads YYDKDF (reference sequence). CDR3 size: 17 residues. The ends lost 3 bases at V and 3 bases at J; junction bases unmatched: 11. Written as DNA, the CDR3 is TGTGCCACCAGCAGGCCCAACGGGGGGGCACTAACAGATACGCAGTATTTT. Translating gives CATSRPNGGALTDTQYF.

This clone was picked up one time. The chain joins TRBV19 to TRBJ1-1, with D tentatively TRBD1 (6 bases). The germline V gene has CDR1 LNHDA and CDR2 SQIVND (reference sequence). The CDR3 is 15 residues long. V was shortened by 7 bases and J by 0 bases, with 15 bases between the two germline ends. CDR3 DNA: TGTGCCAGTACCCTACAACAGGGCGTGAACACTGAAGCTTTCTTT. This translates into CASTLQQGVNTEAFF.

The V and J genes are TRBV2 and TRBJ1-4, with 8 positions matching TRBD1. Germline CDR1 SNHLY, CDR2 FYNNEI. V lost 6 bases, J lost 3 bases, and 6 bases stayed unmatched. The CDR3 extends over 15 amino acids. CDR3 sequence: CASRDQGAANEKLFF. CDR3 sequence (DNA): TGTGCCAGCAGAGACCAGGGGGCGGCTAATGAAAAACTGTTTTTT.

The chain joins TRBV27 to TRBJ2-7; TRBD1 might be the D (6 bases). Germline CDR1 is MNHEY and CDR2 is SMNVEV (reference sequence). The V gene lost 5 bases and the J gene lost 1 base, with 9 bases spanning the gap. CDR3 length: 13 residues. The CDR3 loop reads CASSVTGSYEQYF. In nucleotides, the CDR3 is TGTGCCAGCAGTGTGACAGGTTCCTACGAGCAGTACTTC.

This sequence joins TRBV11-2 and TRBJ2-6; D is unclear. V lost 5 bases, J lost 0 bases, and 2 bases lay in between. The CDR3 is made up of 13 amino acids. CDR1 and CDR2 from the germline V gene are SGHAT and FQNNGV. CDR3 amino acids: CASSNSGANVLTF. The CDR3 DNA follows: TGTGCCAGCAGCAACTCTGGGGCCAACGTCCTGACTTTC.

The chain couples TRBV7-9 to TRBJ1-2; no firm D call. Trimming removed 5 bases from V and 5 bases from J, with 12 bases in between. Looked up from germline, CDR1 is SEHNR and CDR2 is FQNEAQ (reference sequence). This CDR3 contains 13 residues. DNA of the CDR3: TGTGCCAGCAGCCCGGGAGCTGATTATGGCTACACCTTC. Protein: CASSPGADYGYTF.

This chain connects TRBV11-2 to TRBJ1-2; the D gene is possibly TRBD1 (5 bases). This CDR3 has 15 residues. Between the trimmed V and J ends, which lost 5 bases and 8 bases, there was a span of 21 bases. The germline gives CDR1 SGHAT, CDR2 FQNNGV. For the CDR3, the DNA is TGTGCCAGCAGCCCCGGGGGACTCCAACTAAGGGGCTACACCTTC. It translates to CASSPGGLQLRGYTF.

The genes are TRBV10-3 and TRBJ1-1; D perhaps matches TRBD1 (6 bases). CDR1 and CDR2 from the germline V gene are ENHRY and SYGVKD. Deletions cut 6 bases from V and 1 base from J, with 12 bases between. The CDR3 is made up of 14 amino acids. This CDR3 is CAIRGTSQNTEAFF. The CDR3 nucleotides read TGTGCCATCAGGGGGACAAGCCAGAACACTGAAGCTTTCTTT.

CDR3 residues: CASSQGAGDTDTQYF. As DNA, the CDR3 is TGCGCCAGCAGCCAAGGCGCGGGCGACACAGATACGCAGTATTTT. The chain joins TRBV4-3 to TRBJ2-3; tentative D call: TRBD2 (5 bases). Germline V gene data show CDR1 as LGHNA and CDR2 as YSLEER. Trimming pared 1 base from V and 2 bases from J, leaving 10 bases between. The CDR3 sequence is 15 residues long.

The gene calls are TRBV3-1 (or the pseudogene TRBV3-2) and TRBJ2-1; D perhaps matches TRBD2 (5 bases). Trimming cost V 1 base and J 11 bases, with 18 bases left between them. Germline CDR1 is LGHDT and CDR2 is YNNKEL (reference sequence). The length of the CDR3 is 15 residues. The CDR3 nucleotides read TGTGCCAGCAGCCAAGGACGGGGATGGCCGAATAAGCAGTTCTTC. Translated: CASSQGRGWPNKQFF.

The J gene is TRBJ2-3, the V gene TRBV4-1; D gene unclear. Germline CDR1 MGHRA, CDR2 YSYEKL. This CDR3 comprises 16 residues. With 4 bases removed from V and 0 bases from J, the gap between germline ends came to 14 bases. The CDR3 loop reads CASSLRLGSSTDTQYF. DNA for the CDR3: TGCGCCAGCAGCCTTAGACTGGGCTCTAGCACAGATACGCAGTATTTT.

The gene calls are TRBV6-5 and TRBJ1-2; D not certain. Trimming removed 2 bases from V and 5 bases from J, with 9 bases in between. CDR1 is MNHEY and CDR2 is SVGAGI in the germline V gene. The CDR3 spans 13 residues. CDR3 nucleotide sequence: TGTGCCAGCAGTTACGGACCGGTTTATGGCTACACCTTC. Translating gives CASSYGPVYGYTF.

The CDR3 loop is CSVEDNGYTF. CDR3 coding DNA: TGCAGCGTTGAGGACAACGGCTACACCTTC. The gene calls are TRBV29-1 and TRBJ1-2, with D possibly TRBD1 on 5 matching bases. The germline V gene encodes CDR1 SQVTM and CDR2 ANQGSEA. V gave up 3 bases and J gave up 8 bases, with 7 bases separating them. The CDR3 has 10 amino acids.

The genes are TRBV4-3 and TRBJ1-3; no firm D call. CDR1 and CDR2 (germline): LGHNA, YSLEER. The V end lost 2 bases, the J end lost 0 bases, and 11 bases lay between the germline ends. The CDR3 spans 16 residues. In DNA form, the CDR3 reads TGCGCCAGCAGCCAATCTACGGCGATCTCTGGAAACACCATATATTTT. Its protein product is CASSQSTAISGNTIYF.

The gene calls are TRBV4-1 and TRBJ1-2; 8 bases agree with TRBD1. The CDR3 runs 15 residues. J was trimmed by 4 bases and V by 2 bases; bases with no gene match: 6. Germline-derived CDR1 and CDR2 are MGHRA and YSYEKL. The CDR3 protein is CASSQTGQGGYGYTF. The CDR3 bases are TGCGCCAGCAGCCAAACCGGACAGGGAGGCTATGGCTACACCTTC.

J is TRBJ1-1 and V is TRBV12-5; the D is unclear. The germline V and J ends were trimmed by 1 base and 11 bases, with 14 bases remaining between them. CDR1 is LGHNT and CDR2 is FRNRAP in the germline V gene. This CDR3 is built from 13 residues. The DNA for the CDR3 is TGTGCTAGTGGTTTGGCACCCTCCCGGGAGGCTTTCTTT. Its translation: CASGLAPSREAFF. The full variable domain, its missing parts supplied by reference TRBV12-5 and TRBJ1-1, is DARVTQTPRHKVTEMGQEVTMRCQPILGHNTVFWYRQTMMQGLELLAYFRNRAPLDDSGMPKDRFSAEMPDATLATLKIQPSEPRDSAVYFCASGLAPSREAFFGQGTRLTVV.

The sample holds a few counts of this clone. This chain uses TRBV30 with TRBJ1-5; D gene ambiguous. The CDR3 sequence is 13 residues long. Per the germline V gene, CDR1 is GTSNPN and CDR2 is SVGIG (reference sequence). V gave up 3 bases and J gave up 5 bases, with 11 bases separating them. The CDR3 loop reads CAWRAGVDQPQHF. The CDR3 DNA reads TGTGCCTGGAGGGCCGGTGTGGATCAGCCCCAGCATTTT.

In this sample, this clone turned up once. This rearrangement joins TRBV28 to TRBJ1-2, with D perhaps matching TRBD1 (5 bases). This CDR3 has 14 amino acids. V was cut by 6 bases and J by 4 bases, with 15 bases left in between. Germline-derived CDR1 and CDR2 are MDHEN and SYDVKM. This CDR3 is CASSIYRGLYGYTF. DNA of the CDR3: TGTGCCAGCAGCATTTACCGGGGCCTCTATGGCTACACCTTC.